This is a list of T cell receptor beta chains from one sample in a study of naive and memory T cell subsets. MiXCR, run by TCRdb on the UMI-ligation and nested PCR reads, gives a single entry per CDR3 protein. This sample yields about 160,000 distinct CDR3 sequences, of which under 25% are seen a single time; roughly 0.1% belongs to the top ten. Source material: naive CD4+ T cells from blood. The receptors derive from a human donor in good health. Both conserved end residues are part of each CDR3. D genes are given only for firm matches. Only part of the rows carry a size: once, few, many, or a class if the clone is expanded.

CAISESQGNEQFF	TGTGCCATCAGTGAGTCCCAGGGAAATGAGCAGTTCTTC	.	TRBV10-3	few	TRBJ2-1
CASSSIGQYNQPQHF	TGTGCCAGCAGTTCGATAGGACAGTATAATCAGCCCCAGCATTTT	.	TRBV27	few	TRBJ1-5
CASSSGTSGRAGRAGEQFF	TGTGCCAGCAGTTCCGGGACTAGCGGGAGGGCCGGTCGTGCGGGTGAGCAGTTCTTC	TRBD2	TRBV6-6	.	TRBJ2-1
CASSLQGWSGLIYEQYF	TGTGCCAGCAGCTTGCAGGGTTGGTCCGGACTTATCTACGAGCAGTACTTC	.	TRBV5-5	.	TRBJ2-7
CSVLPRQGRTEAFF	TGCAGCGTTCTTCCGCGTCAGGGGAGGACTGAAGCTTTCTTT	.	TRBV29-1	many	TRBJ1-1
CASGGIHSTDTQYF	TGTGCCAGCGGGGGCATCCATAGCACAGATACGCAGTATTTT	.	TRBV28	many	TRBJ2-3
CASSLDEIVPQYF	TGTGCCAGCAGTTTGGACGAGATCGTCCCTCAGTACTTC	.	TRBV28	.	TRBJ2-4
CASSSPGGSGMYEQFF	TGCGCCAGCAGCTCACCGGGGGGTAGCGGGATGTATGAGCAGTTCTTC	TRBD2	TRBV5-1	.	TRBJ2-1
CASSLRREVYNEQFF	TGTGCCAGCAGCTTACGGCGGGAGGTCTACAATGAGCAGTTCTTC	TRBD2	TRBV7-2	few	TRBJ2-1
CSARGAGEGGSGYTF	TGCAGTGCTAGAGGGGCCGGGGAAGGAGGGAGTGGCTACACCTTC	.	TRBV20-1	.	TRBJ1-2
CASSRLGYNEQFF	TGTGCCAGCAGCCGACTGGGATACAATGAGCAGTTCTTC	.	TRBV6-5	few	TRBJ2-1
CSVAGSYEQYF	TGCAGCGTTGCCGGCTCCTACGAGCAGTACTTC	.	TRBV29-1	many	TRBJ2-7
CASSAYPQGAPLHF	TGTGCCAGCAGCGCATATCCACAAGGGGCACCCCTCCACTTT	.	TRBV7-8	.	TRBJ1-6
CSASRSGVSLDEQFF	TGCAGTGCTAGCCGGAGCGGGGTATCCCTTGATGAGCAGTTCTTC	TRBD2	TRBV20-1	few	TRBJ2-1
CASSTGLADWEGEQFF	TGTGCCAGCAGCACTGGACTAGCGGATTGGGAGGGAGAGCAGTTCTTC	TRBD2	TRBV28	few	TRBJ2-1
CASSRTGGFLVGYTF	TGTGCCAGCAGCCGGACAGGGGGCTTTTTGGTTGGCTACACCTTC	TRBD1	TRBV12-3/TRBV12-4	.	TRBJ1-2
CASSPDRVGRGQHF	TGTGCCAGCAGTCCGGACAGGGTGGGCCGCGGCCAGCATTTT	TRBD1	TRBV28	.	TRBJ1-5
CAVGGSNQPQHF	TGTGCCGTCGGGGGTAGCAATCAGCCCCAGCATTTT	.	TRBV28	.	TRBJ1-5
CASSGRTSGSTDTQYF	TGCGCCAGCAGTGGCCGGACTAGCGGGAGCACAGATACGCAGTATTTT	TRBD2	TRBV10-1	few	TRBJ2-3
CASSPLGAGTDTQYF	TGCGCCAGCAGCCCGCTCGGGGCGGGCACAGATACGCAGTATTTT	.	TRBV5-1	.	TRBJ2-3
CASRPSGRKETQYF	TGTGCCAGCAGGCCCTCAGGACGGAAAGAGACCCAGTACTTC	.	TRBV27	.	TRBJ2-5
CASSPGTIPDTQYF	TGTGCCAGCTCACCTGGGACTATCCCAGATACGCAGTATTTT	TRBD2	TRBV18	.	TRBJ2-3
CASSTRQTFYGYTF	TGTGCCAGCAGTACCCGACAGACCTTTTATGGCTACACCTTC	.	TRBV28	.	TRBJ1-2
CASSFSLAGVMDTQYF	TGTGCCAGCAGTTTCTCGCTAGCGGGAGTTATGGATACGCAGTATTTT	TRBD2	TRBV28	.	TRBJ2-3
CAIMPGLAGGADTQYF	TGTGCCATCATGCCTGGACTAGCGGGAGGGGCAGATACGCAGTATTTT	TRBD2	TRBV10-3	.	TRBJ2-3
CASSLPARSYEQYF	TGTGCCAGCAGCTTGCCGGCAAGAAGCTACGAGCAGTACTTC	.	TRBV28	few	TRBJ2-7
CSVGRLTDTQYF	TGCAGCGTTGGAAGGCTCACAGATACGCAGTATTTT	.	TRBV29-1	.	TRBJ2-3
CSARDPGVGADTQYF	TGCAGTGCTAGAGATCCGGGAGTAGGGGCAGATACGCAGTATTTT	.	TRBV20-1	.	TRBJ2-3
CASTTGISQPQHF	TGTGCCAGCACCACAGGGATCAGCCAGCCCCAGCATTTT	.	TRBV27	.	TRBJ1-5
CASSQDRGARGYTF	TGTGCCAGCAGCCAAGATCGGGGGGCGAGAGGCTACACCTTC	.	TRBV3-1	.	TRBJ1-2
CASSFSPLRTGGTDTQYF	TGTGCCAGCAGTTTCTCCCCCCTCCGGACAGGGGGCACAGATACGCAGTATTTT	TRBD1	TRBV12-3/TRBV12-4	few	TRBJ2-3